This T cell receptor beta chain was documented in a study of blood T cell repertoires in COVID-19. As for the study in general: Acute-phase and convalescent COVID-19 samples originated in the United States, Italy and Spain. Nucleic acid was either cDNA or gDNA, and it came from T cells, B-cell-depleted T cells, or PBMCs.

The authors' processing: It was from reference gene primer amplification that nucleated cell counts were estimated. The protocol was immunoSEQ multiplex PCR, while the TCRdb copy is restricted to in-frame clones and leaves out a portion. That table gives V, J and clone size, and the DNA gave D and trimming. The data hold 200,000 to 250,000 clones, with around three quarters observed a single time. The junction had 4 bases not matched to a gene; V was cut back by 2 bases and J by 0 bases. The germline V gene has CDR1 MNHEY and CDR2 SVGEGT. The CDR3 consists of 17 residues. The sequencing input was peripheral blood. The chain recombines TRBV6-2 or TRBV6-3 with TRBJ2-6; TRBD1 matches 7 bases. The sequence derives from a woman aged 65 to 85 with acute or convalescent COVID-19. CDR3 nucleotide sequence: TGTGCCAGCAGTTACAGGGACAGAGCCTCTGGGGCCAACGTCCTGACTTTC. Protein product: CASSYRDRASGANVLTF.